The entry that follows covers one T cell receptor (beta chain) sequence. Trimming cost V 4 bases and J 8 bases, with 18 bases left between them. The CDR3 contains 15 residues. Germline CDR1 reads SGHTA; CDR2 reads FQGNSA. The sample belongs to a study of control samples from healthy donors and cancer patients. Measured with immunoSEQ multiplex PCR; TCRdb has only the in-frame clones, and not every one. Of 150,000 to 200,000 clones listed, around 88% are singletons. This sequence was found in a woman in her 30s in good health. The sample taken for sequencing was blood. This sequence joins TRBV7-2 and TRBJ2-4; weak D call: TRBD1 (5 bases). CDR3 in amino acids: CASSSVGGAMDIQYF. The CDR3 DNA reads TGTGCCAGCAGCTCGGTAGGTGGGGCTATGGACATTCAGTACTTC.